These 24 T cell receptor beta chains were sequenced from one sample in a study of blood T cells in healthy people across ages. A second PCR, run for about 6 to 12 cycles, used a sample-barcoded 5' primer plus a J-beta primer mix. TCRdb redid the calling of the 5' RACE reads with MiXCR, one entry per CDR3 protein. The repertoire holds roughly 650,000 distinct CDR3 sequences, with roughly 32% as singletons. The sample was blood. The receptors were gathered from a woman aged 80 or older in good health.

This clonotype showed up many times. It may be a read error: a sequence one base away is much more abundant. The chain is built from TRBV5-1 and TRBJ2-4; D might be TRBD1 (5 bases). This CDR3 has 14 residues. Germline loops: CDR1 SGHRS, CDR2 YFSETQ. Trimming cost V 3 bases and J 3 bases, with 10 bases left between them. The DNA for the CDR3 is TGCGCCAGCAGCTGGATCGACAGCAAAAACATTCAGTACTTC. It yields the protein CASSWIDSKNIQYF.

CDR3 bases: TGCAGCGTTGACCTAGCGGGAGACTCGGGCGAGCAGTACTTC. Translated: CSVDLAGDSGEQYF. The chain is built from TRBV29-1 and TRBJ2-7; 10 nucleotides line up with TRBD2. The CDR3 totals 14 residues. V dropped 3 bases and J dropped 6; count of bases not matched to a gene: 8. Germline values: CDR1 SQVTM, CDR2 ANQGSEA.

This clonotype has ten or more counts. The chain joins TRBV28 to TRBJ1-5, with D possibly being TRBD1 (5 bases). Germline values: CDR1 MDHEN, CDR2 SYDVKM. Trimming removed 10 bases from V and 4 bases from J, with 20 bases in between. The CDR3 is 15 amino acids. The CDR3 bases are TGTGCCACCCTGGATTCGGTCGGGGGAAATCAGCCCCAGCATTTT. It codes for CATLDSVGGNQPQHF.

This clonotype was recorded a few times. CDR3 in amino acids: CASNQLAGGRGEQFF. The CDR3 DNA reads as TGTGCCAGCAACCAACTAGCGGGGGGGCGTGGTGAGCAGTTCTTC. The chain uses TRBV27 and TRBJ2-1; 13 bases are a match to TRBD2. This CDR3 comprises 15 residues. V lost 7 bases to trimming and J lost 9 bases; unmatched junction nucleotides: 9. Germline-derived CDR1 and CDR2 are MNHEY and SMNVEV (reference sequence).

This clonotype was counted at least ten times. The rearrangement joins TRBV4-2 to TRBJ2-5; 10 bases are a match to TRBD2. This CDR3 has 16 residues. Germline V CDR1 and CDR2: LGHNA, YNFKEQ. Losses at the gene ends were 0 bases for V and 5 bases for J; bases not matched to a gene: 6. CDR3 region: CASSQEASGGGETQYF. The CDR3 DNA reads TGTGCCAGCAGCCAAGAAGCAAGCGGGGGGGGGGAGACCCAGTACTTC.

This clonotype was found many times. The V and J genes are TRBV9 and TRBJ1-5; D ambiguous. Trimming left V 0 bases short and J 4 bases short, with 5 bases between. The V gene's germline CDR1 is SGDLS and CDR2 YYNGEE. This CDR3 comprises 13 residues. The CDR3 here is CASSVGANQPQHF. The DNA for the CDR3 is TGTGCCAGCAGCGTAGGGGCGAATCAGCCCCAGCATTTT.

This clonotype came up many times. The gene calls are TRBV20-1 and TRBJ2-7, with 10 bases that match TRBD2. CDR1 is DFQATT, CDR2 SNEGSKA, per germline (reference sequence). The V segment lost 6 bases and the J segment 4 bases; nucleotides outside the gene matches: 15. The CDR3 is 16 amino acids. This CDR3 reads CSATLRSGGAGYEQYF. As DNA, the CDR3 is TGCAGTGCCACATTGAGGAGCGGGGGGGCTGGGTACGAGCAGTACTTC.

This clonotype was counted at least ten times. The chain recombines TRBV5-1 with TRBJ1-1; D perhaps matches TRBD1 (6 bases). The ends were cut back, 0 bases at V and 1 base at J, with 10 bases in the middle. This CDR3 is built from 15 residues. Per germline, CDR1 SGHRS and CDR2 YFSETQ. This chain's CDR3 is CASSLGGGPNTEAFF. Written as DNA, the CDR3 is TGCGCCAGCAGCTTGGGGGGGGGCCCGAACACTGAAGCTTTCTTT.

This clonotype has just one count. V and J are TRBV21-1 and TRBJ1-2. TRBV21-1 is labeled a pseudogene. CDR3 size: 14 residues. The CDR3 protein is CASSKVGLNHGYTF. The CDR3, as DNA: TGCGCCAGCAGCAAAGTGGGCCTTAACCATGGCTACACCTTC.

This clonotype was detected many times. The chain combines TRBV9 with TRBJ1-2; 7 bases are shared with TRBD1. The CDR3 has 16 amino acids. From germline, CDR1 is SGDLS and CDR2 YYNGEE. V lost 4 bases and J lost 2; bases outside the gene matches: 11. As DNA, the CDR3 is TGTGCCAGCAGCCCTCCCGGACAGGCGAAAAACTATGGCTACACCTTC. Residues: CASSPPGQAKNYGYTF.

V gene TRBV12-3 or TRBV12-4 combines with J gene TRBJ1-1; the D is unclear. Trimming left V 5 bases short and J 4 bases short, with 17 bases between. This CDR3 is 15 amino acids long. CDR3 in DNA: TGTGCCAGCAGTCCAGAGGGTGGCCTGCTCACTGAAGCTTTCTTT. Amino acids: CASSPEGGLLTEAFF.

This clonotype was recorded a few times. The V call is TRBV5-1, the J call TRBJ1-4; D gene ambiguous. The V gene lost 2 bases and the J gene lost 3 bases, with 8 bases spanning the gap. The length of the CDR3 is 14 residues. CDR1 SGHRS and CDR2 YFSETQ come from the germline V gene. The CDR3 spells CASSLGLPNEKLFF. DNA of the CDR3: TGCGCCAGCAGCTTAGGGCTCCCTAATGAAAAACTGTTTTTT.

The chain is built from TRBV5-1 and TRBJ1-6; no reliable D call. Germline loops: CDR1 SGHRS, CDR2 YFSETQ. This CDR3 contains 15 residues. The V gene lost 1 base and the J gene lost 5 bases, with 10 bases spanning the gap. The DNA of the CDR3 is TGCGCCAGCAGCTTGCTCGGGCCAGATAATTCACCCCTCCACTTT. It specifies CASSLLGPDNSPLHF.

The V and J genes are TRBV30 and TRBJ1-1; the D is unclear. With 1 base removed from V and 3 bases from J, the gap between germline ends came to 9 bases. The CDR3 is 13 residues long. The V gene's germline CDR1 is GTSNPN and CDR2 SVGIG (reference sequence). This CDR3 reads CAWSAEMDTEAFF. The CDR3 region has the DNA TGTGCCTGGAGTGCCGAGATGGACACTGAAGCTTTCTTT.

In this sample, this clonotype turned up many times. This sequence joins TRBV7-9 and TRBJ2-7, with D hard to call. The germline V and J ends were trimmed by 1 base and 1 base, with 8 bases remaining between them. Germline V gives CDR1 SEHNR, CDR2 FQNEAQ (reference sequence). This CDR3 is built from 14 residues. The CDR3 loop reads CASSLVTRSYEQYF. CDR3 DNA sequence: TGTGCCAGCAGCTTAGTAACCCGTTCCTACGAGCAGTACTTC. Variable domain in full (rest from reference TRBV7-9 and TRBJ2-7): DTGVSQNPRHKITKRGQNVTFRCDPISEHNRLYWYRQTLGQGPEFLTYFQNEAQLEKSRLLSDRFSAERPKGSFSTLEIQRTEQGDSAMYLCASSLVTRSYEQYFGPGTRLTVT.

Ten or more counts support this clonotype. The chain carries TRBV25-1 and TRBJ1-2, with D hard to call. The length of the CDR3 is 14 residues. The V and J ends lost 7 bases and 2 bases respectively, with 14 bases between them. The germline V gene encodes CDR1 MGHDK and CDR2 SYGVNS. CDR3 in amino acids: CASKEGPGNYGYTF. The CDR3 DNA sequence: TGTGCCAGCAAGGAGGGTCCGGGAAACTATGGCTACACCTTC.

V usage is TRBV29-1 and J usage is TRBJ1-1; 9 positions match TRBD1. V dropped 6 bases and J dropped 8; count of bases not matched to a gene: 7. Looked up from germline, CDR1 is SQVTM and CDR2 is ANQGSEA. CDR3 length equals 12 residues. CDR3 bases: TGCAGCGTCTGGACAGGGGCGGGGGAAGCTTTCTTT. Residues: CSVWTGAGEAFF.

This clonotype was observed at least ten times. The chain links TRBV7-9 to TRBJ2-7, with 7 bases identical to TRBD1. This CDR3 region has 15 residues. V was clipped by 5 bases and J by 5 bases; unmatched bases: 12. Germline loops: CDR1 SEHNR, CDR2 FQNEAQ (reference sequence). The CDR3 protein is CASSQTGSFFHEQYF. CDR3 in DNA: TGTGCCAGCAGCCAGACAGGGTCGTTCTTCCACGAGCAGTACTTC.

As for this clonotype: Just one base apart from a much larger clone, this may be a read error. This chain links TRBV4-3 with TRBJ1-4; D gene unclear. CDR3 length equals 14 residues. Germline assignment: CDR1 LGHNA and CDR2 YSLEER. In nucleotides, the CDR3 is TGCGCCAGCAGCCCGACGTCAACTAATGAAAAACTGTATTTT. The encoded protein is CASSPTSTNEKLYF.

This clonotype was seen many times. The genes are TRBV20-1 and TRBJ1-4, with 7 bases that match TRBD1. Germline V gives CDR1 DFQATT, CDR2 SNEGSKA (reference sequence). With 0 bases clipped from V and 8 bases from J, the junction kept 6 bases outside the gene matches. The CDR3 sequence is 14 residues long. This CDR3 is CSARDPGGSEKLFF. The CDR3 DNA sequence: TGCAGTGCTAGAGATCCAGGGGGATCCGAAAAACTGTTTTTT.

This clonotype was counted at least ten times. The chain joins TRBV5-1 to TRBJ2-5; 8 bases line up with TRBD1. The V and J ends lost 0 bases and 5 bases, in that order; junction bases with no gene match: 6. This CDR3 is 15 amino acids long. CDR1 is SGHRS, CDR2 YFSETQ, per germline. CDR3 nucleotides: TGCGCCAGCAGCTTGGGGACAGGGTTTCAGGAGACCCAGTACTTC. As protein: CASSLGTGFQETQYF.

Turning to this clonotype: One base away lies a much larger clone, so this may be a sequencing read error. The chain employs TRBV18 and TRBJ2-1; D remains ambiguous. The end of the DNA aligns better with TRBJ2-7, so the J call may be wrong. Germline assignment: CDR1 KGHSH and CDR2 LQKENI. The CDR3 sequence is 17 residues long. The CDR3 here is CASSPQVSSRSYNEQYF. CDR3 DNA sequence: TGTGCCAGCTCACCACAGGTGTCATCCAGGTCCTACAATGAGCAGTACTTC.

The J gene is TRBJ2-7, the V gene TRBV10-3, with 8 bases aligning to TRBD2. The germline CDR1 and CDR2 sequences are ENHRY and SYGVKD. The CDR3 runs 15 residues. The junction had 5 bases not matched to a gene; V was cut back by 0 bases and J by 4 bases. This chain's CDR3 is CAISESAGGAYEQYF. The CDR3, as DNA: TGTGCCATCAGTGAGTCTGCGGGAGGAGCGTACGAGCAGTACTTC.

About this clonotype itself: A much larger clone sits a single nucleotide away, making a read error possible. The chain carries TRBV5-6 and TRBJ2-5; 8 nucleotides line up with TRBD1. The J call is in doubt because the DNA end fits TRBJ2-7 better. The CDR3 has 14 amino acids. Germline CDR1 SGHDT, CDR2 YYEEEE. The chain's CDR3 is CASSQTGESDEQYF. The DNA of the CDR3 is TGTGCCAGCAGCCAGACAGGGGAGAGCGACGAGCAGTACTTC.